This record concerns one T cell receptor beta chain sequence. This record comes from a study of blood T cell repertoires in COVID-19. Overall study context: Acute-phase and convalescent COVID-19 samples originated in the United States, Italy and Spain.

The CDR3 contains 15 residues. Trimming removed 5 bases at V and 7 bases at J, with 21 bases between. Germline V gene lookup returns CDR1 SGHTA and CDR2 FQGTGA. As handled by the study authors: Cell counts per sample came from amplifying reference gene primers. Sequenced by immunoSEQ multiplex PCR; TCRdb stores in-frame clones only, minus some. V and J calls and clone size are those listed in that table; D and trimming were worked out from the DNA. Of more than 100,000 clones listed, 71% are singletons. The specimen was peripheral blood. This sequence was found in a human donor with acute or convalescent COVID-19. The donor label of this sample is uncertain. The V call is TRBV7-3, the J call TRBJ2-7, with D possibly TRBD2 on 6 matching bases. The CDR3: CASSLQPGLRGEQYF. Written as DNA, the CDR3 is TGTGCCAGCAGCCTTCAACCGGGATTACGGGGGGAGCAGTACTTC.